The rows below give T cell receptor beta chains drawn from one sample of a study of shared clonotypes between healthy human individuals. Measured with immunoSEQ multiplex PCR; TCRdb has only the in-frame clones, and not every one. The data hold over 2 million clones, with around 95% observed a single time. Sequenced input: naive CD4+ T cells sorted from blood. The receptors originated from a man aged 18-30 years in good health. Both conserved end residues are part of each CDR3. The D gene is left open where the match is weak. Some rows have no size entry. The others give once, few or many, or a class for an expanded clone.

>TRBJ2-1|NA|NA|TRBV11-2
CASSPPGIFNEQFF
TGTGCCAGCAGCCCCCCCGGGATCTTTAATGAGCAGTTCTTC
>TRBJ1-2|TRBD1|NA|TRBV18
CASSPGQIYGYTF
TGTGCCAGCTCTCCGGGACAGATCTATGGCTACACCTTC
>TRBJ1-6|TRBD1|NA|TRBV6-1
CASRGDRGDNSPLHF
TGTGCCAGCAGGGGGGACAGGGGCGATAATTCACCCCTCCACTTT
>TRBJ2-7|TRBD2|NA|TRBV30
CAWSEPAGVWGEQYF
TGTGCCTGGAGTGAACCGGCGGGAGTATGGGGTGAGCAGTACTTC
>TRBJ2-7|TRBD1|NA|TRBV30
CAWSVPGTGIDEQYF
TGTGCCTGGAGTGTACCTGGGACAGGGATCGACGAGCAGTACTTC
>TRBJ2-7|NA|NA|TRBV6-5
CASSYRASSYEQYF
TGTGCCAGCAGTTACCGCGCCAGCTCCTACGAGCAGTACTTC
>TRBJ2-5|NA|NA|TRBV7-3
CASSLWTGETQYF
TGTGCCAGCAGCTTATGGACGGGCGAGACCCAGTACTTC
>TRBJ2-5|TRBD2|NA|TRBV30
CAWERGRQETQYF
TGTGCCTGGGAACGCGGGAGACAAGAGACCCAGTACTTC
>TRBJ2-7|NA|NA|TRBV5-1
CASSLQTGSYEQYF
TGCGCCAGCAGCCTACAGACCGGCTCCTACGAGCAGTACTTC
>TRBJ2-5|TRBD2|NA|TRBV10-3
CAISGLPSGGAGTQYF
TGTGCCATCAGTGGACTCCCTAGCGGGGGCGCTGGGACCCAGTACTTC
>TRBJ1-1|TRBD1|NA|TRBV7-2
CASSFRTGAAEAFF
TGTGCCAGCAGCTTCCGGACAGGGGCTGCTGAAGCTTTCTTT
>TRBJ1-5|NA|few|TRBV28
CASSKSWPQHF
TGTGCCAGCAGCAAAAGTTGGCCCCAGCATTTT
>TRBJ2-1|TRBD2|NA|TRBV4-1
CASSHSPSGSRGEQFF
TGCGCCAGCAGCCATTCTCCTAGCGGGAGCCGGGGTGAGCAGTTCTTC
>TRBJ1-1|NA|NA|TRBV7-9
CASSFGLNTEAFF
TGTGCCAGCAGCTTCGGATTGAACACTGAAGCTTTCTTT
>TRBJ2-7|NA|NA|TRBV2
CASRTLTEYEQYF
TGTGCCAGCAGGACGTTAACGGAGTACGAGCAGTACTTC
>TRBJ1-4|NA|NA|TRBV9
CASSPVGTNEKLFF
TGTGCCAGCAGCCCGGTAGGAACTAATGAAAAACTGTTTTTT
>TRBJ1-1|TRBD1|once|TRBV5-4
CASSPGTGGTEAFF
TGTGCCAGCAGCCCCGGGACAGGGGGCACTGAAGCTTTCTTT
>TRBJ2-7|TRBD1|NA|TRBV5-6
CASSLVPGQGGEQYF
TGTGCCAGCAGCTTGGTACCCGGACAGGGGGGAGAGCAGTACTTC
>TRBJ2-5|TRBD1|NA|TRBV10-1
CASRAGTGEETQYF
TGCGCCAGCAGGGCCGGTACAGGGGAAGAGACCCAGTACTTC
>TRBJ1-5|NA|NA|TRBV6-1
CASSDRDQPQHF
TGTGCCAGCAGTGACAGAGATCAGCCCCAGCATTTT
>TRBJ2-3|NA|NA|TRBV5-4
CASSPTRSTDTQYF
TGTGCCAGCAGCCCCACGAGGAGCACAGATACGCAGTATTTT
>TRBJ1-6|TRBD1|NA|TRBV7-2
CASSLAIGTGGKSSYNSPLHF
TGTGCCAGCAGCTTAGCGATCGGGACAGGGGGGAAAAGCTCCTATAATTCACCCCTCCACTTT
>TRBJ1-2|NA|NA|TRBV6-6
CASSYSTNPHYGYTF
TGTGCCAGCAGTTACTCAACAAACCCTCACTATGGCTACACCTTC